A single sample is the source of the 23 T cell receptor beta chains below, sequenced in a study of blood T cell repertoires in COVID-19. Generated by immunoSEQ multiplex PCR, the TCRdb table keeps only in-frame clones and is missing some. This table has 25,000 to 30,000 clones, more than 75% appearing once. Sequencing was done on a sample of peripheral blood. Source of these receptors: a man between 65 and 85 years old with active or convalescent COVID-19.

This chain links TRBV20-1 with TRBJ2-7; 11 bases fit TRBD1. This CDR3 has 14 amino acids. Looked up from germline, CDR1 is DFQATT and CDR2 is SNEGSKA (reference sequence). Germline trimming cut 3 bases from V and 4 bases from J; bases unmatched to any gene: 5. The CDR3 is CSASPGTGGYEQYF. The CDR3 nucleotides read TGCAGTGCTAGTCCCGGGACAGGGGGGTACGAGCAGTACTTC.

This rearrangement joins TRBV9 to TRBJ2-3, with 8 bases that match TRBD2. Trimming removed 3 bases from V and 4 bases from J; junction bases left unmatched: 1. The CDR3 covers 13 residues. Germline V gene lookup returns CDR1 SGDLS and CDR2 YYNGEE. CDR3 in amino acids: CASSAGGADTQYF. The CDR3, as DNA: TGTGCCAGCAGCGCGGGGGGGGCAGATACGCAGTATTTT. Full variable domain (remainder filled in from reference TRBV9 and TRBJ2-3): DSGVTQTPKHLITATGQRVTLRCSPRSGDLSVYWYQQSLDQGLQFLIQYYNGEERAKGNILERFSAQQFPDLHSELNLSSLELGDSALYFCASSAGGADTQYFGPGTRLTVL.

This rearrangement joins TRBV11-2 to TRBJ2-7, with D possibly TRBD1 on 5 matching bases. The germline gives CDR1 SGHAT, CDR2 FQNNGV. The V gene lost 5 bases and the J gene lost 3 bases, with 17 bases spanning the gap. This CDR3 is built from 15 residues. The CDR3 sequence: CASSVGPVELYEQYV. In DNA, the CDR3 is TGTGCCAGCAGCGTGGGGCCCGTCGAACTCTACGAGCAGTACGTC.

The chain links TRBV20-1 to TRBJ2-2; TRBD2 matches 8 bases. The length of the CDR3 is 16 residues. With 3 bases clipped from V and 4 bases from J, the junction kept 10 bases outside the gene matches. Per germline, CDR1 DFQATT and CDR2 SNEGSKA (reference sequence). The CDR3 coding sequence is TGCAGTGCTAGTACCAGCGGGAGTATTGGCACCGGGGAGCTGTTTTTT. This gives the protein CSASTSGSIGTGELFF.

The V call is TRBV7-9, the J call TRBJ1-6, with 9 bases matching TRBD1. V gave up 5 bases and J gave up 10 bases; unmatched junction bases: 9. The CDR3 consists of 15 residues. The germline CDR1 and CDR2 sequences are SEHNR and FQNEAQ (reference sequence). DNA for the CDR3: TGTGCCAGCAGCCAGGGTGACAGGGGGACGTCACCCCTCCACTTT. Translating gives CASSQGDRGTSPLHF.

This rearrangement joins TRBV19 to TRBJ2-1; 14 bases map to TRBD2. With 9 bases clipped from V and 1 base from J, the junction kept 8 bases outside the gene matches. The CDR3 is made up of 17 amino acids. The V gene's germline CDR1 is LNHDA and CDR2 SQIVND (reference sequence). CDR3 DNA sequence: TGTGCCAGCGAAGGGACTAGCGGGAGTATGTCCTACAATGAGCAGTTCTTC. Residues: CASEGTSGSMSYNEQFF.

The genes are TRBV27 and TRBJ1-2; TRBD1 agrees at 8 bases. Germline CDR1 is MNHEY and CDR2 is SMNVEV (reference sequence). CDR3 length: 15 amino acids. The junction had 8 bases not matched to a gene; V was cut back by 4 bases and J by 4 bases. The DNA for the CDR3 is TGTGCCAGCAGTTCGAAAGACAGGGGCGGCTATGGCTACACCTTC. This gives the protein CASSSKDRGGYGYTF.

This chain uses TRBV7-3 with TRBJ2-3; weak D call: TRBD1 (5 bases). Looked up from germline, CDR1 is SGHTA and CDR2 is FQGTGA. This CDR3 spans 15 amino acids. V lost 5 bases, J lost 4 bases, and 16 bases lay in between. In DNA form, the CDR3 reads TGTGCCAGCAGCAAGCAGGGAAATAGGGCAGATACGCAGTATTTT. This translates into CASSKQGNRADTQYF. Looking up the rest from reference TRBV7-3 and TRBJ2-3 gives the full variable domain: GAGVSQTPSNKVTEKGKYVELRCDPISGHTALYWYRQSLGQGPEFLIYFQGTGAADDSGLPNDRFFAVRPEGSVSTLKIQRTERGDSAVYLCASSKQGNRADTQYFGPGTRLTVL.

The J gene is TRBJ2-1, the V gene TRBV10-1, with 10 bases lining up with TRBD2. CDR3 length: 13 amino acids. Germline loops: CDR1 WNHNN, CDR2 SYGVQD (reference sequence). V dropped 6 bases and J dropped 7; count of bases not matched to a gene: 3. The CDR3 spells CASSIAGGNEQFF. The CDR3 DNA follows: TGCGCCAGCAGCATAGCGGGGGGAAATGAGCAGTTCTTC.

This sequence joins TRBV5-1 and TRBJ1-5; 8 positions agree with TRBD1. Germline CDR1 is SGHRS and CDR2 is YFSETQ. V lost 2 bases and J lost 5; bases outside the gene matches: 6. The CDR3 runs to 15 residues. CDR3 region: CASSFAGGEDQPQHF. The CDR3 coding sequence is TGCGCCAGCAGCTTCGCAGGGGGCGAGGATCAGCCCCAGCATTTT.

The V call is TRBV18, the J call TRBJ2-3, with D possibly matching TRBD2 (5 bases). This CDR3 has 13 amino acids. Germline CDR1 KGHSH, CDR2 LQKENI. Between the trimmed V and J ends, which lost 2 bases and 6 bases, there was a span of 9 bases. The CDR3 DNA is TGTGCCAGCTCACCAGGGTCGGGGGATACGCAGTATTTT. This gives the protein CASSPGSGDTQYF.

The chain employs TRBV5-4 and TRBJ1-5; no definite D call. Trimming pared 4 bases from V and 0 bases from J, leaving 8 bases between. CDR3 size: 14 residues. Germline values: CDR1 SGHNT, CDR2 YYREEE (reference sequence). The CDR3 nucleotides read TGTGCCAGCAGCCCGGTGTATAGCAATCAGCCCCAGCATTTT. This codes for CASSPVYSNQPQHF.

V is TRBV29-1 and J is TRBJ1-2; D is undetermined. Germline V gene sequence: CDR1 SQVTM, CDR2 ANQGSEA. This CDR3 has 13 residues. V gave up 7 bases and J gave up 6 bases, with 18 bases separating them. CDR3 in amino acids: CSAAEGMTNGYTF. DNA of the CDR3: TGCAGCGCGGCGGAGGGTATGACTAATGGCTACACCTTC.

The chain is built from TRBV2 and TRBJ1-5; D is undetermined. The CDR3 loop spans 13 amino acids. Germline V gene data show CDR1 as SNHLY and CDR2 as FYNNEI. With 7 bases removed from V and 0 bases from J, the gap between germline ends came to 7 bases. The CDR3 loop reads CASNGDSNQPQHF. The CDR3 bases are TGTGCCAGCAATGGAGATAGCAATCAGCCCCAGCATTTT.

V and J are TRBV6-5 and TRBJ2-1; 7 nucleotides agree with TRBD2. Germline V CDR1 and CDR2: MNHEY, SVGAGI. The CDR3 consists of 13 residues. Trimming removed 8 bases from V and 5 bases from J; junction bases left unmatched: 6. In DNA form, the CDR3 reads TGTGCCAGCGAAGCGGGGACGAACAATGAGCAGTTCTTC. Protein sequence: CASEAGTNNEQFF.

V is TRBV5-6 and J is TRBJ2-2; 8 bases are a match to TRBD1. CDR1 and CDR2 (germline): SGHDT, YYEEEE. V trimming: 6 bases; J trimming: 9 bases; junction bases outside the gene matches: 10. The CDR3 runs to 14 residues. The CDR3 sequence: CASTTDRAQRELFF. In DNA form, the CDR3 reads TGTGCCAGCACCACGGACAGGGCTCAACGGGAGCTGTTTTTT.

The chain is built from TRBV18 and TRBJ1-4; D is unclear. The CDR3 length is 14 residues. V dropped 0 bases and J dropped 2 bases, with 4 bases sitting between them. Germline V lookup: CDR1 KGHSH, CDR2 LQKENI. The CDR3 DNA reads as TGTGCCAGCTCACCACCCTCTACTAATGAAAAACTGTTTTTT. Residues: CASSPPSTNEKLFF.

The chain links TRBV6-5 to TRBJ1-6; D possibly corresponds to TRBD1 (5 bases). With 6 bases removed from V and 7 bases from J, the gap between germline ends came to 16 bases. The CDR3 totals 15 residues. Germline V CDR1 and CDR2: MNHEY, SVGAGI. CDR3 in DNA: TGTGCCAGCAGCGGCCCCCAGGGAGGGAATTCACCCCTCCACTTT. This gives the protein CASSGPQGGNSPLHF.

This chain connects TRBV2 to TRBJ1-1; D remains unclear. V was clipped by 1 base and J by 4 bases, with 7 bases between them. The CDR3 extends over 13 amino acids. CDR1 and CDR2 (germline): SNHLY, FYNNEI. CDR3 protein: CASSEEMATEAFF. CDR3 DNA sequence: TGTGCCAGCAGTGAAGAGATGGCCACTGAAGCTTTCTTT.

This chain uses TRBV2 with TRBJ1-2; 8 bases line up with TRBD1. Per the germline V gene, CDR1 is SNHLY and CDR2 is FYNNEI. V was clipped by 6 bases and J by 5 bases; unmatched bases: 8. This CDR3 is built from 14 residues. Written as DNA, the CDR3 is TGTGCCAGCAGGCCTGAAGGACAGGGATATGGCTACACCTTC. Residues: CASRPEGQGYGYTF.

This rearrangement joins TRBV3-1 (or the pseudogene TRBV3-2) to TRBJ1-4; D is perhaps TRBD1 (5 bases). CDR1 LGHDT and CDR2 YNNKEL come from the germline V gene (reference sequence). Trimming took 1 base from V and 7 from J, leaving 16 bases between them. This CDR3 is built from 16 residues. In nucleotides, the CDR3 is TGTGCCAGCAGCCAAGGGGGTCAGGGTTGGGGTGAAAAACTGTTTTTT. Amino acids: CASSQGGQGWGEKLFF.

The chain carries TRBV18 and TRBJ1-3; D unclear. CDR1 is KGHSH, CDR2 LQKENI, per germline. The CDR3 covers 14 residues. V lost 3 bases and J 2 bases, leaving 8 bases between the germline ends. CDR3 loop: CASSPERAGNTIYF. CDR3 DNA: TGTGCCAGCTCACCTGAACGGGCTGGAAACACCATATATTTT.

The rearrangement uses TRBV7-3 and TRBJ2-2, with unresolved D. This CDR3 is built from 15 residues. V gave up 5 bases and J gave up 4 bases, with 14 bases separating them. CDR1 and CDR2 (germline): SGHTA, FQGTGA. CDR3 sequence: CASSPTPGSTGELFF. Here the CDR3 DNA reads TGTGCCAGCAGCCCGACCCCCGGGTCCACCGGGGAGCTGTTTTTT. Drawing the rest from reference TRBV7-3 and TRBJ2-2, the complete variable domain is GAGVSQTPSNKVTEKGKYVELRCDPISGHTALYWYRQSLGQGPEFLIYFQGTGAADDSGLPNDRFFAVRPEGSVSTLKIQRTERGDSAVYLCASSPTPGSTGELFFGEGSRLTVL.